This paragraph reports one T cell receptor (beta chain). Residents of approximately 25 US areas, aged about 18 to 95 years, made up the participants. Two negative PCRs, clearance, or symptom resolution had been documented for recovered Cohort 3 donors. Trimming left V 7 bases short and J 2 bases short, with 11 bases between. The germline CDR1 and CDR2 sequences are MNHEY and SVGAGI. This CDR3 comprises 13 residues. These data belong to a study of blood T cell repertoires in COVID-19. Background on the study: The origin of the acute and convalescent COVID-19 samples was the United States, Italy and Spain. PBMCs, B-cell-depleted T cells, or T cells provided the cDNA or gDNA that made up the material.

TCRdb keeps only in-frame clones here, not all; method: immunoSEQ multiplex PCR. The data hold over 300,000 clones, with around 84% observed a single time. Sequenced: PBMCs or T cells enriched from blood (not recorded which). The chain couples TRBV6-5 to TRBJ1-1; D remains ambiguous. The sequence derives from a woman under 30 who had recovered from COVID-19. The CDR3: CASKVSDNTEAFF. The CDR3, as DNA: TGTGCCAGCAAAGTGAGCGATAACACTGAAGCTTTCTTT.